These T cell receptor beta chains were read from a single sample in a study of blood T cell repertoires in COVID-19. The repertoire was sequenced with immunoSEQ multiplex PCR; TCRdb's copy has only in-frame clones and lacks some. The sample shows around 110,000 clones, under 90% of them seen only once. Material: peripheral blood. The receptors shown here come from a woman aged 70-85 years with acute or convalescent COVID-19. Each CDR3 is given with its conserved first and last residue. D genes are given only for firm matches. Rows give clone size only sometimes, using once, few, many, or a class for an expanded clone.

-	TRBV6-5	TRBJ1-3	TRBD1	CASSPGQGNTIYF	TGTGCCAGCAGCCCGGGACAGGGAAACACCATATATTTT
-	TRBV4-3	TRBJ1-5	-	CASSLTGSNQPQHF	TGCGCCAGCAGTCTTACAGGGAGCAATCAGCCCCAGCATTTT
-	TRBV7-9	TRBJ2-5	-	CASSLARLERETQYF	TGTGCCAGCAGCTTAGCGCGATTGGAGAGGGAGACCCAGTACTTC
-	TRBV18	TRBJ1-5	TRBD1	CASTQGSNQPQHF	TGTGCCAGCACACAGGGGAGCAATCAGCCCCAGCATTTT
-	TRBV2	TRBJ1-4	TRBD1	CASTADRASATNEKLFF	TGTGCCAGCACTGCGGACAGGGCCTCTGCAACTAATGAAAAACTGTTTTTT
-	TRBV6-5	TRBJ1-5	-	CASELPRGGGQPQHF	TGTGCCAGCGAACTTCCGCGGGGAGGGGGTCAGCCCCAGCATTTT
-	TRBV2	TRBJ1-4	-	CASSLQEYNEKLFF	TGTGCCAGCAGTTTACAGGAATATAATGAAAAACTGTTTTTT
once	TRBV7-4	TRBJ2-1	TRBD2	CASSFTSGDSYNEQFF	TGTGCCAGCAGCTTTACTAGCGGGGACTCCTACAATGAGCAGTTCTTC
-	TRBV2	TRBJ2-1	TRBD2	CASSEAPWTSGGRYNEQFF	TGTGCCAGCAGTGAAGCCCCTTGGACTAGCGGGGGCCGCTACAATGAGCAGTTCTTC
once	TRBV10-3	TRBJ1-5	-	CAIQGYSNQPQHF	TGTGCCATCCAGGGATATAGCAATCAGCCCCAGCATTTT
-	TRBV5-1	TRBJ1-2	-	CASSLAQEYGYTF	TGCGCCAGCAGCTTGGCACAGGAATATGGCTACACCTTC
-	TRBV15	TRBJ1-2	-	CATSRSGTNYGYTF	TGTGCCACCAGCAGATCAGGGACTAACTATGGCTACACCTTC
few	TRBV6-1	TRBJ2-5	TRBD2	CASSDGSGGVQTQYF	TGTGCCAGCAGTGACGGAAGCGGGGGGGTTCAGACCCAGTACTTC
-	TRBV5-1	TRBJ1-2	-	CASSSTAGNYGYTF	TGCGCCAGCAGCTCCACCGCAGGGAACTATGGCTACACCTTC
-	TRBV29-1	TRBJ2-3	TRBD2	CSVVLAGGSTDTQYF	TGCAGCGTTGTACTAGCGGGGGGGAGCACAGATACGCAGTATTTT
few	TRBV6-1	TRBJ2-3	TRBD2	CASSEGSGGQDTQYF	TGTGCCAGCAGTGAGGGGAGCGGGGGACAAGATACGCAGTATTTT
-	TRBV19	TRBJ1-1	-	CASIASSSTEAFF	TGTGCCAGTATAGCCAGTTCCTCGACTGAAGCTTTCTTT